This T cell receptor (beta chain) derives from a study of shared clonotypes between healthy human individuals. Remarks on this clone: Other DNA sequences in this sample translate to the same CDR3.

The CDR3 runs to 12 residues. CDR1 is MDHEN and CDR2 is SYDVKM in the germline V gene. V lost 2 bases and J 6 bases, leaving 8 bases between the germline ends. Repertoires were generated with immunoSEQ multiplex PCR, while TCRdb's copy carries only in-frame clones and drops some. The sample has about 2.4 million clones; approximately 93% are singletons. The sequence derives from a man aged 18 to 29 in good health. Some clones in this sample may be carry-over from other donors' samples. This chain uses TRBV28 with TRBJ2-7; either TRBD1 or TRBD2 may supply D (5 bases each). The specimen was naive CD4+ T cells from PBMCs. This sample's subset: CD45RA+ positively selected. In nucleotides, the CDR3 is TGTGCCAGCAGTTTACCTGGGGGCGAGCAGTACTTC. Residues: CASSLPGGEQYF.